This TCR beta chain emerged from a study of identical twins. This clonotype was seen more than once but under ten times. As yet, its antigen is unknown. TCRdb independently ran MiXCR on the 5' RACE reads; one entry per CDR3 protein. This table holds more than 1.5 million distinct CDR3 sequences, roughly a third found once. Overall study findings and caveats: Beta out-of-frame sequences showed weaker excess twin sharing.

The sequence was obtained from a newborn girl in good health. The specimen sequenced was cord blood.

As DNA, the CDR3 is TGTGCCACCAGTGAAGCGAGGGGAGGATACAATGAGCAGTTCTTC. Its translation is CATSEARGGYNEQFF. This sequence joins TRBV24-1 and TRBJ2-1; D is possibly TRBD2 (6 bases). V was shortened by 4 bases and J by 4 bases, with 13 bases between the two germline ends. Germline CDR1 is KGHDR and CDR2 is SFDVKD. The CDR3 covers 15 residues.